The clone carrying this TCR beta chain was observed a handful of times. A second 7 to 11 cycle PCR used barcoded and J-beta primers. Each cDNA molecule carried a tag from a template-switch adaptor that contained 12 random nucleotides. TCRdb redid the calling of the 5' RACE reads with MiXCR, one entry per CDR3 protein. The profile covers 750,000 to 850,000 distinct CDR3 sequences, with approximately 25% appearing a single time and 3% to 4% taken by the ten largest. The CDR3 runs to 15 residues. Trimming left V 5 bases short and J 1 base short, with 14 bases between. Germline V gene data show CDR1 as SQVTM and CDR2 as ANQGSEA. This sample is part of a study of blood T cells in healthy people across ages. The sample was also reused in another study, on T cells of mothers and their children. As reported in that work: Normalized overlap was always slightly, never significantly, higher in related than unrelated mother-child pairs.

Sequenced sample: blood. V and J are TRBV29-1 and TRBJ2-2; a weak D match, TRBD1 (6 bases). This TCR derives from a boy aged 5-17 years in good health. CDR3 in amino acids: CSVTPGHLNTGELFF. The CDR3 coding sequence is TGCAGCGTTACTCCGGGACACTTGAACACCGGGGAGCTGTTTTTT.